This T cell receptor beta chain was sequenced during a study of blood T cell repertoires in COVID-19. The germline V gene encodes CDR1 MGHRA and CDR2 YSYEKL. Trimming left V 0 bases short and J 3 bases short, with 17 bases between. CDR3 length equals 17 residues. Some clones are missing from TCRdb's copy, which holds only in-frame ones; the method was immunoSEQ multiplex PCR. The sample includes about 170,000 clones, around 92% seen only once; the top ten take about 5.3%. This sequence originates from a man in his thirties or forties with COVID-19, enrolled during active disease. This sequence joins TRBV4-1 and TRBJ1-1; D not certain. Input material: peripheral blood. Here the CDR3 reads CASSQDRGTVSDTEAFF. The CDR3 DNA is TGCGCCAGCAGCCAAGATAGAGGTACGGTTTCCGACACTGAAGCTTTCTTT.